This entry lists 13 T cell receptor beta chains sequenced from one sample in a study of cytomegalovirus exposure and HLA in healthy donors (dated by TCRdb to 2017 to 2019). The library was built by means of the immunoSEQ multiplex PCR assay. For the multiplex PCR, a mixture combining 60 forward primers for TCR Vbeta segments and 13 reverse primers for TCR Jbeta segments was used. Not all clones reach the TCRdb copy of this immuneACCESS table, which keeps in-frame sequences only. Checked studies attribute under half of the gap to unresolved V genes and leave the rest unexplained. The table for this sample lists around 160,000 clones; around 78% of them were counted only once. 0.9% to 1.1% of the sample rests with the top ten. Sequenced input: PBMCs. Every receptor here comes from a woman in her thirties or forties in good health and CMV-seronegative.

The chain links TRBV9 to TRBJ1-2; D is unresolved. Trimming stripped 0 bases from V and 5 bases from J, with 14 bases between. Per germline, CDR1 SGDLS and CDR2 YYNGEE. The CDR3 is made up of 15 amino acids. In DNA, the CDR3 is TGTGCCAGCAGCGTAGACCTCCCCGGGGTGTATGGCTACACCTTC. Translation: CASSVDLPGVYGYTF.

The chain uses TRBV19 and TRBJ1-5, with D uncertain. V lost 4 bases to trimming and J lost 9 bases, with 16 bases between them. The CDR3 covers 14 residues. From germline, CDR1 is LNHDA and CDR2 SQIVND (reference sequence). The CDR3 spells CASSTPDVEGPQHF. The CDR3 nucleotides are TGTGCCAGTAGTACCCCGGACGTAGAGGGGCCCCAGCATTTT.

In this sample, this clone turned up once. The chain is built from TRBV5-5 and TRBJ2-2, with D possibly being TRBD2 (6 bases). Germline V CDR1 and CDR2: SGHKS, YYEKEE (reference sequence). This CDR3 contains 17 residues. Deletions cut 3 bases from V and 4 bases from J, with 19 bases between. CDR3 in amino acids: CASSSGLRDVGTGELFF. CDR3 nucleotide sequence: TGTGCCAGCAGCTCAGGGTTGCGGGACGTGGGCACCGGGGAGCTGTTTTTT.

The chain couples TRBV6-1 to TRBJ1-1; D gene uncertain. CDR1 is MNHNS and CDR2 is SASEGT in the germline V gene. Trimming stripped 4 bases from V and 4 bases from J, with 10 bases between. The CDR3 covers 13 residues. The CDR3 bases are TGTGCCAGCAGTGTACCTTCGGGCACTGAAGCTTTCTTT. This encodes CASSVPSGTEAFF.

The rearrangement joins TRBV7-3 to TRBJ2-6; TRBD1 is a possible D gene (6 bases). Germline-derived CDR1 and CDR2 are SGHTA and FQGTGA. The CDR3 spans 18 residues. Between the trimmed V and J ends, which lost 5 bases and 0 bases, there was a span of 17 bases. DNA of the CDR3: TGTGCCAGCAGCGACCTCGGACAGCGAAGCTCTGGGGCCAACGTCCTGACTTTC. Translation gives CASSDLGQRSSGANVLTF.

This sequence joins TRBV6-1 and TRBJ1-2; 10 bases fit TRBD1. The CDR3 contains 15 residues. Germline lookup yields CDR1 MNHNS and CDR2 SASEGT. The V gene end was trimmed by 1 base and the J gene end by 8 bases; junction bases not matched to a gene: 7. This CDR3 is CASSEESGTGEGYTF. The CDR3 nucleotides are TGTGCCAGCAGTGAAGAGTCCGGGACAGGGGAAGGCTACACCTTC.

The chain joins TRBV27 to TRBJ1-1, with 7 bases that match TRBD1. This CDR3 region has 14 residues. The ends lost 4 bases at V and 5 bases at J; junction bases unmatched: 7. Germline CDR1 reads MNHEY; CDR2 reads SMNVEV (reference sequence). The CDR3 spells CASSWGRGRTEAFF. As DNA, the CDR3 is TGTGCCAGCAGTTGGGGCAGGGGGAGAACTGAAGCTTTCTTT.

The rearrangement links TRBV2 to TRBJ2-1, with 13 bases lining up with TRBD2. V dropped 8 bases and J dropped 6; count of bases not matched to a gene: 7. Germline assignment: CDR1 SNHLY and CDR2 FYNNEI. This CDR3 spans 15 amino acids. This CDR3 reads CASGERTSGSNEQFF. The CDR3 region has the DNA TGTGCCAGCGGAGAACGGACTAGCGGGAGCAATGAGCAGTTCTTC. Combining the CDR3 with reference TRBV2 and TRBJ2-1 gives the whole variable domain EPEVTQTPSHQVTQMGQEVILRCVPISNHLYFYWYRQILGQKVEFLVSFYNNEISEKSEIFDDQFSVERPDGSNFTLKIRSTKLEDSAMYFCASGERTSGSNEQFFGPGTRLTVL.

CDR3: CASSQRGLNTEAFF. DNA of the CDR3: TGTGCCAGCAGCCAACGGGGATTGAACACTGAAGCTTTCTTT. The rearrangement links TRBV6-5 to TRBJ1-1, with D hard to call. Germline V gene lookup returns CDR1 MNHEY and CDR2 SVGAGI. V lost 6 bases and J 0 bases, leaving 11 bases between the germline ends. The CDR3 has 14 amino acids.

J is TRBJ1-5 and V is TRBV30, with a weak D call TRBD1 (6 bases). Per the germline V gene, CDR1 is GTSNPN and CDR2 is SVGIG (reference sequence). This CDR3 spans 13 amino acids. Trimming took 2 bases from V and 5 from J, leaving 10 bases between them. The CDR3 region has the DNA TGTGCCTGGAGTCCGGACAGAGATCAGCCCCAGCATTTT. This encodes CAWSPDRDQPQHF.

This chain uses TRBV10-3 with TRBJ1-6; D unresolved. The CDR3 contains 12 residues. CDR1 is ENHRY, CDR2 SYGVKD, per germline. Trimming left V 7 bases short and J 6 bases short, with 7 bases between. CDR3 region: CAINSLNSPLHF. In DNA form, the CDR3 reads TGTGCCATCAACAGCCTTAATTCACCCCTCCACTTT.

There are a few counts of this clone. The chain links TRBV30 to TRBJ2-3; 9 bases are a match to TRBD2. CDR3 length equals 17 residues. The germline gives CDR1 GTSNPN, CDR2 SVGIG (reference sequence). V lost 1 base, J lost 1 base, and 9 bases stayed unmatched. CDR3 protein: CAWSGWLRLAGTDTQYF. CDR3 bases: TGTGCCTGGAGTGGGTGGTTGAGACTAGCGGGCACAGATACGCAGTATTTT.

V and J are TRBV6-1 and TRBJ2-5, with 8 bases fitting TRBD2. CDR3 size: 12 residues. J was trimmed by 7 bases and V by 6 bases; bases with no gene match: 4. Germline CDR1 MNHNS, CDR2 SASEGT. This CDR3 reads CASRDSGRTQYF. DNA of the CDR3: TGTGCCAGCAGGGACAGCGGGAGGACCCAGTACTTC.